One and the same sample provided the 27 T cell receptor beta chains below, sequenced in a study of shared clonotypes between healthy human individuals. TCRdb's copy holds only in-frame clones and misses some; the assay was immunoSEQ multiplex PCR. The top ten hold approximately 1.7% of the sample, which has around 750,000 clones, approximately 79% seen once. The specimen sequenced was memory CD4+ T cells sorted from blood. Subset: CD45RA-negative fraction. The receptors shown here come from a woman aged 25 to 45 in good health.

The chain combines TRBV2 with TRBJ2-3; D is possibly TRBD1 (5 bases). Germline lookup yields CDR1 SNHLY and CDR2 FYNNEI. The ends were cut back, 1 base at V and 9 bases at J, with 11 bases in the middle. CDR3 length: 13 amino acids. The chain's CDR3 is CASSEGGIGTQYF. The DNA for the CDR3 is TGTGCCAGCAGTGAAGGGGGCATAGGAACGCAGTATTTT.

The V call is TRBV21-1, the J call TRBJ1-5; TRBD1 reflects the table's D call only, with no check against the DNA. TRBV21-1 constitutes a pseudogene. CDR3 length: 14 residues. The CDR3, as DNA: TGTGCCAGCAGCAAAGAGGCCAGGGGCCAGCCCCAGCATTTT. It encodes CASSKEARGQPQHF.

V is TRBV29-1 and J is TRBJ2-3, with D possibly matching TRBD2 (7 bases). The CDR3 has 13 amino acids. Per the germline V gene, CDR1 is SQVTM and CDR2 is ANQGSEA. With 4 bases removed from V and 7 bases from J, the gap between germline ends came to 15 bases. In DNA, the CDR3 is TGCAGCGTTGCGGAGGGAGGGGGAAATACGCAGTATTTT. Translation: CSVAEGGGNTQYF.

This clone was observed a handful of times. The chain has TRBV29-1 and TRBJ2-5, with D maybe TRBD2 (5 bases). The CDR3 is 12 amino acids. CDR1 and CDR2 (germline): SQVTM, ANQGSEA. V gave up 7 bases and J gave up 5 bases, with 14 bases separating them. CDR3 residues: CSASEGPETQYF. CDR3 nucleotide sequence: TGCAGCGCGTCTGAGGGCCCGGAGACCCAGTACTTC.

This clone was recorded at least ten times. This rearrangement joins TRBV5-1 to TRBJ2-1; TRBD1 agrees at 9 bases. CDR1 is SGHRS and CDR2 is YFSETQ in the germline V gene. The CDR3 is 15 residues long. The V and J ends lost 0 bases and 9 bases, in that order; junction bases with no gene match: 7. CDR3: CASSLGDRDSGEQFF. The CDR3 DNA is TGCGCCAGCAGCTTGGGGGACAGGGATAGTGGTGAGCAGTTCTTC. Supplemented by reference TRBV5-1 and TRBJ2-1, the full variable domain reads KAGVTQTPRYLIKTRGQQVTLSCSPISGHRSVSWYQQTPGQGLQFLFEYFSETQRNKGNFPGRFSGRQFSNSRSEMNVSTLELGDSALYLCASSLGDRDSGEQFFGPGTRLTVL.

A note on this clone: This specimen includes other DNA sequences encoding the same CDR3. The chain joins TRBV19 to TRBJ1-1; D may be TRBD1 (5 bases). Germline V gene sequence: CDR1 LNHDA, CDR2 SQIVND (reference sequence). The CDR3 runs 14 residues. Trimming stripped 8 bases from V and 2 bases from J, with 15 bases between. Written as DNA, the CDR3 is TGTGCCAGTTCCCGCACGGGGGTTAACACTGAAGCTTTCTTT. Amino acid sequence: CASSRTGVNTEAFF.

The chain uses TRBV21-1 and TRBJ2-1; the DNA was not used to check the table's D call, TRBD2. TRBV21-1 is an annotated pseudogene. The CDR3 totals 16 residues. CDR3 coding DNA: TGTGCCAGCAGCGTCCCAGAAGGGAGCTCCTACAATGAGCAGTTCTTC. Translated, it gives CASSVPEGSSYNEQFF.

This clone occurred a few times. V gene TRBV6-5 combines with J gene TRBJ1-2; 7 nucleotides match TRBD1. V shed 7 bases, J shed 5 bases, and the junction held 4 bases outside the gene matches. CDR1 is MNHEY and CDR2 is SVGAGI in the germline V gene. The CDR3 runs to 12 residues. In DNA, the CDR3 is TGTGCCAGCACGGACAGGATATATGGCTACACCTTC. This sequence encodes CASTDRIYGYTF.

The chain recombines TRBV19 with TRBJ1-5; D remains unclear. V shed 4 bases and J shed 2 bases, with 12 bases lying between them. The germline V gene encodes CDR1 LNHDA and CDR2 SQIVND (reference sequence). This CDR3 region has 15 residues. The CDR3 protein is CASSTYPQGNQPQHF. The CDR3 DNA is TGTGCCAGTAGTACGTACCCCCAGGGCAATCAGCCCCAGCATTTT.

The chain employs TRBV5-4 and TRBJ1-2; D gene unclear. The CDR3 consists of 14 residues. Germline CDR1 and CDR2: SGHNT and YYREEE (reference sequence). The germline V and J ends were trimmed by 0 bases and 2 bases, with 8 bases remaining between them. The CDR3 DNA reads as TGTGCCAGCAGCTTGGCCGCAGACAACTATGGCTACACCTTC. This codes for CASSLAADNYGYTF.

The chain carries TRBV27 and TRBJ1-1, with D unresolved. This CDR3 region has 15 residues. V lost 7 bases to trimming and J lost 1 base, with 16 bases between them. Germline CDR1 and CDR2: MNHEY and SMNVEV (reference sequence). DNA for the CDR3: TGTGCCAGCAAGATCACGGACTTCCAGAACACTGAAGCTTTCTTT. It is translated as CASKITDFQNTEAFF.

This clone appeared a few times. Other nucleotide sequences from this sample produce the same CDR3. This chain joins TRBV7-6 and TRBJ1-1, with TRBD1 matching 8 bases. J lost 2 bases, V lost 5 bases, and 4 bases had no gene match. This CDR3 has 14 residues. Germline CDR1 reads SGHVS; CDR2 reads FNYEAQ. In nucleotides, the CDR3 is TGTGCCAGCAGCCCCGGACAGGGTAACACTGAAGCTTTCTTT. It is translated as CASSPGQGNTEAFF.

J is TRBJ2-7 and V is TRBV5-4; no clear D gene. Looked up from germline, CDR1 is SGHNT and CDR2 is YYREEE (reference sequence). The CDR3 sequence is 13 residues long. Trimming shortened V by 4 bases and J by 1 base, and 9 bases separated the two germline ends. The CDR3 here is CASSAQNSYEQYF. CDR3 DNA sequence: TGTGCCAGCAGCGCTCAGAATTCCTACGAGCAGTACTTC.

The genes are TRBV5-1 and TRBJ1-1; 8 bases line up with TRBD1. CDR3 size: 14 residues. V was pared by 0 bases and J by 4 bases, with 2 bases of the junction left unmatched. In germline, CDR1 is SGHRS, CDR2 YFSETQ. CDR3 coding DNA: TGCGCCAGCAGCTTGGGACAGGGGCGCACTGAAGCTTTCTTT. It is translated as CASSLGQGRTEAFF.

This clone was seen only a few times. V usage is TRBV27 and J usage is TRBJ1-5, with D possibly TRBD1 on 5 matching bases. Germline V gene lookup returns CDR1 MNHEY and CDR2 SMNVEV (reference sequence). V dropped 2 bases and J dropped 11 bases, with 16 bases sitting between them. The CDR3 spans 14 residues. CDR3 sequence: CASSLVIGALAQHF. The CDR3 region has the DNA TGTGCCAGCAGTTTAGTGATAGGGGCATTAGCCCAGCATTTT.

The chain uses TRBV7-2 and TRBJ2-3, with 8 bases that match TRBD2. In germline, CDR1 is SGHTA, CDR2 FQGNSA. Trimming took 0 bases from V and 6 from J; bases not matched to a gene: 8. The length of the CDR3 is 16 residues. CDR3 sequence (DNA): TGTGCCAGCAGCTTAGCGCGGCTAGCGGGCGGGGATACGCAGTATTTT. Encoded protein: CASSLARLAGGDTQYF.

This clone was counted only a few times. The chain combines TRBV29-1 with TRBJ2-7; 9 nucleotides agree with TRBD1. The CDR3 has 13 residues. Germline loops: CDR1 SQVTM, CDR2 ANQGSEA. J was trimmed by 2 bases and V by 4 bases; bases with no gene match: 3. This chain's CDR3 is CSVGGDRAYEQYF. Here the CDR3 DNA reads TGCAGCGTTGGTGGGGACAGGGCCTACGAGCAGTACTTC.

The chain uses TRBV6-6 and TRBJ2-6; 11 bases are shared with TRBD2. The CDR3 has 15 amino acids. CDR1 and CDR2 from the germline V gene are MNHNY and SVGAGI (reference sequence). The trim removed 8 bases at V and 6 bases at J, leaving 6 bases unmatched. CDR3 nucleotides: TGTGCCAGCCGAACTAGCGGGAGAATGGCCAACGTCCTGACTTTC. It yields the protein CASRTSGRMANVLTF.

This rearrangement joins TRBV1 to TRBJ2-7; the table's D call of TRBD1 was not tested on the DNA. TRBV1 counts as a pseudogene. The CDR3 runs 17 residues. CDR3 sequence: CTSSQLNSGTGFSEQYF. The CDR3 DNA reads TGCACCAGCAGCCAATTAAATTCCGGGACAGGGTTTTCCGAGCAGTACTTC.

The chain employs TRBV5-4 and TRBJ1-1; 7 bases fit TRBD1. Germline CDR1 SGHNT, CDR2 YYREEE (reference sequence). The CDR3 consists of 14 residues. With 5 bases clipped from V and 4 bases from J, the junction kept 8 bases outside the gene matches. CDR3 region: CASRARGWGTEAFF. The CDR3, as DNA: TGTGCCAGCAGAGCCAGGGGGTGGGGCACTGAAGCTTTCTTT.

The CDR3 nucleotides read TGCGCCAGCAGCCAAGAAGCACTCCTTGGAAACACCATATATTTT. Encoded protein: CASSQEALLGNTIYF. The chain uses TRBV4-1 and TRBJ1-3; D is undetermined. This CDR3 comprises 15 residues. V lost 0 bases and J lost 3, with 9 bases in between. The germline V gene has CDR1 MGHRA and CDR2 YSYEKL.

The chain has TRBV5-1 and TRBJ2-4, with D uncertain. Deletions cut 0 bases from V and 0 bases from J, with 7 bases between. This CDR3 has 15 residues. Germline loops: CDR1 SGHRS, CDR2 YFSETQ. The CDR3 reads CASSLEPLAKNIQYF. The CDR3 DNA is TGCGCCAGCAGCTTGGAGCCATTAGCCAAAAACATTCAGTACTTC.

The V gene is TRBV2, the J gene TRBJ2-2; 7 bases are shared with TRBD1. This CDR3 comprises 16 residues. V was clipped by 2 bases and J by 2 bases; unmatched bases: 5. Per the germline V gene, CDR1 is SNHLY and CDR2 is FYNNEI. CDR3 DNA sequence: TGTGCCAGCAGTGAAAGTGGGACAGATAACACCGGGGAGCTGTTTTTT. Its protein product is CASSESGTDNTGELFF.

This chain uses TRBV19 with TRBJ2-4; TRBD2 matches at 10 bases. Germline CDR1 LNHDA, CDR2 SQIVND (reference sequence). The CDR3 runs 15 residues. J gave up 7 bases and V 5 bases, and 8 bases lay outside the gene matches. The CDR3 here is CASSWGQREGNIQYF. The CDR3 bases are TGTGCCAGTAGTTGGGGGCAGCGGGAGGGGAACATTCAGTACTTC.

This chain connects TRBV10-3 to TRBJ2-7; D remains ambiguous. There are 13 residues in the CDR3. The germline CDR1 and CDR2 sequences are ENHRY and SYGVKD. V gave up 3 bases and J gave up 3 bases, with 9 bases separating them. In DNA, the CDR3 is TGTGCCATCAGTGACGGCCAGCTCTACGAGCAGTACTTC. Protein product: CAISDGQLYEQYF.

This clone was picked up a small number of times. The chain combines TRBV9 with TRBJ2-1; the match to TRBD2 covers 9 bases. The germline V gene encodes CDR1 SGDLS and CDR2 YYNGEE. V trimming: 4 bases; J trimming: 7 bases; junction bases outside the gene matches: 12. The CDR3 is 16 amino acids. The CDR3 sequence is CASSTPRGGLANEQFF. The CDR3 region has the DNA TGTGCCAGCAGCACCCCGAGGGGGGGACTAGCAAATGAGCAGTTCTTC.

This sequence joins TRBV5-4 and TRBJ2-3, with D possibly being TRBD1 or TRBD2 (5 bases each). Trimming pared 0 bases from V and 4 bases from J, leaving 15 bases between. CDR1 is SGHNT and CDR2 is YYREEE in the germline V gene (reference sequence). The CDR3 sequence is 16 residues long. CDR3 amino acids: CASSLGLGAVADTQYF. CDR3 DNA: TGTGCCAGCAGCTTGGGACTCGGGGCGGTGGCAGATACGCAGTATTTT.